Below are 18 T cell receptor beta chains sequenced from a single sample in a study of T cell repertoires in cytomegalovirus infection. For these receptors, no antigen is known. TCRdb reanalysed the reads using MiXCR and keeps one entry per CDR3 protein. In the table there are roughly 990,000 distinct CDR3 sequences, 31% of which are singletons. Material: cultured CD8+ T cells from PBMCs, obtained from culture after CMV antigen stimulation. The origin of the receptors is a human donor in good health (CMV status not recorded). Some clones in this sample may be carry-over from other donors' samples.

The V and J genes are TRBV7-6 and TRBJ2-7; 10 bases line up with TRBD2. Germline V gene sequence: CDR1 SGHVS, CDR2 FNYEAQ. The CDR3 has 16 residues. The V segment lost 1 base and the J segment 0 bases; nucleotides outside the gene matches: 3. The CDR3 spells CASSLDSGGLSYEQYF. The CDR3 bases are TGTGCCAGCAGCTTAGATAGCGGGGGGCTCTCCTACGAGCAGTACTTC.

This chain connects TRBV14 to TRBJ1-5, with a tentative D call TRBD1 (5 bases). The germline V gene has CDR1 SGHDN and CDR2 FVKESK. CDR3 length: 14 residues. Trimming cost V 4 bases and J 3 bases, with 10 bases left between them. CDR3 amino acids: CASSRRGANQPQHF. The CDR3 DNA sequence: TGTGCCAGCAGCCGGCGAGGGGCCAATCAGCCCCAGCATTTT.

The gene calls are TRBV5-6 and TRBJ2-5; tentatively, D is TRBD2 (6 bases). Between the trimmed V and J ends, which lost 1 base and 5 bases, there was a span of 21 bases. Germline assignment: CDR1 SGHDT and CDR2 YYEEEE. The length of the CDR3 is 17 residues. Here the CDR3 DNA reads TGTGCCAGCAGCTTGTTGGCGGACTTAGAAAGCGGGGAGACCCAGTACTTC. The encoded protein is CASSLLADLESGETQYF.

This chain joins TRBV4-2 and TRBJ2-1, with 9 bases aligning to TRBD2. The CDR3 is 15 residues long. Germline V gene sequence: CDR1 LGHNA, CDR2 YNFKEQ. The J segment lost 7 bases and the V segment lost 3 bases, leaving 7 bases of the junction unmatched. The CDR3 nucleotides read TGTGCCAGCAGCCACCGAAGGGGACTAGCTAATGAGCAGTTCTTC. This codes for CASSHRRGLANEQFF.

This clonotype was recorded at least ten times. V usage is TRBV7-2 and J usage is TRBJ2-5; weak D call: TRBD1 (5 bases). The CDR3 contains 15 residues. Per the germline V gene, CDR1 is SGHTA and CDR2 is FQGNSA. Trimming cost V 3 bases and J 0 bases, with 11 bases left between them. The CDR3 sequence: CASSFTTEHQETQYF. CDR3 coding DNA: TGTGCCAGCAGCTTCACGACAGAACACCAAGAGACCCAGTACTTC.

This sequence joins TRBV7-6 and TRBJ2-1; TRBD2 is a possible D gene (6 bases). V was shortened by 6 bases and J by 0 bases, with 15 bases between the two germline ends. Germline CDR1 reads SGHVS; CDR2 reads FNYEAQ. The CDR3 has 16 amino acids. CDR3 coding DNA: TGTGCCAGCAGGGTTCCGGGACTGAGCTCCTACAATGAGCAGTTCTTC. This translates into CASRVPGLSSYNEQFF. Full variable domain (remainder filled in from reference TRBV7-6 and TRBJ2-1): GAGVSQSPRYKVTKRGQDVALRCDPISGHVSLYWYRQALGQGPEFLTYFNYEAQQDKSGLPNDRFSAERPEGSISTLTIQRTEQRDSAMYRCASRVPGLSSYNEQFFGPGTRLTVL.

The rearrangement joins TRBV9 to TRBJ2-3; D perhaps matches TRBD1 (6 bases). CDR1 is SGDLS, CDR2 YYNGEE, per germline. The ends were cut back, 4 bases at V and 0 bases at J, with 21 bases in the middle. The CDR3 length is 18 residues. The CDR3 reads CASSPEGGRGPSTDTQYF. CDR3 nucleotides: TGTGCCAGCAGCCCCGAAGGAGGCAGGGGCCCTAGCACAGATACGCAGTATTTT. Full variable domain (missing parts from reference TRBV9 and TRBJ2-3): DSGVTQTPKHLITATGQRVTLRCSPRSGDLSVYWYQQSLDQGLQFLIQYYNGEERAKGNILERFSAQQFPDLHSELNLSSLELGDSALYFCASSPEGGRGPSTDTQYFGPGTRLTVL.

The CDR3 DNA sequence: TGTGCCAGCAGTTACTTAACAGGGTGGGCTGAAAAACTGTTTTTT. Protein product: CASSYLTGWAEKLFF. This sequence joins TRBV6-6 and TRBJ1-4, with a tentative D call TRBD1 (6 bases). The CDR3 is 15 amino acids. Germline assignment: CDR1 MNHNY and CDR2 SVGAGI (reference sequence). The ends were cut back, 1 base at V and 7 bases at J, with 13 bases in the middle.

This clonotype was counted a few times. The chain links TRBV28 to TRBJ1-5, with D unresolved. There are 14 residues in the CDR3. The V gene lost 7 bases and the J gene lost 8 bases, with 18 bases spanning the gap. Germline V CDR1 and CDR2: MDHEN, SYDVKM. DNA of the CDR3: TGTGCCAGCACCACTACACATCGGGGAAAGCCCCAGCATTTT. Amino acid sequence: CASTTTHRGKPQHF.

At least ten counts were recorded for this clonotype. This sequence joins TRBV6-5 and TRBJ1-2, with 7 bases aligning to TRBD1. Germline values: CDR1 MNHEY, CDR2 SVGAGI. The CDR3 has 14 residues. Losses at the gene ends were 0 bases for V and 12 bases for J; bases not matched to a gene: 10. In DNA, the CDR3 is TGTGCCAGCAGTTACTCGGGACAGCCCTATGGGGACACCTTC. This sequence encodes CASSYSGQPYGDTF.

The chain couples TRBV11-2 to TRBJ2-1; 11 bases are a match to TRBD2. Germline trimming cut 3 bases from V and 6 bases from J; bases unmatched to any gene: 7. This CDR3 has 16 amino acids. Germline-derived CDR1 and CDR2 are SGHAT and FQNNGV. The CDR3 region is CASSLNLAGGPNEQFF. The CDR3 DNA sequence: TGTGCCAGCAGCTTGAACCTAGCGGGGGGTCCCAATGAGCAGTTCTTC.

The J gene is TRBJ2-1, the V gene TRBV9; D may correspond to TRBD1 or TRBD2 (7 bases each). The germline V and J ends were trimmed by 0 bases and 12 bases, with 19 bases remaining between them. This CDR3 region has 15 residues. Germline V gene sequence: CDR1 SGDLS, CDR2 YYNGEE. The CDR3 nucleotides read TGTGCCAGCAGCGTAGAGAAGGCAGGGGGGGTTGCGCAGTTCTTC. Amino acid sequence: CASSVEKAGGVAQFF.

In its sample, this clonotype was seen a few times. V usage is TRBV7-6 and J usage is TRBJ1-1, with 8 bases identical to TRBD1. With V trimmed by 5 bases and J by 1 base, 6 bases remained unmatched. There are 15 residues in the CDR3. CDR1 and CDR2 (germline): SGHVS, FNYEAQ. The CDR3 sequence: CASSARDRWNTEAFF. CDR3 nucleotide sequence: TGTGCCAGCAGCGCCCGGGACAGGTGGAACACTGAAGCTTTCTTT.

The chain combines TRBV6-2 or TRBV6-3 with TRBJ2-7; TRBD1 is a possible D gene (6 bases). CDR3 length equals 15 residues. CDR1 is MNHEY, CDR2 SVGEGT, per germline. The ends were cut back, 0 bases at V and 4 bases at J, with 13 bases in the middle. CDR3 loop: CASSYSPGTKYEQYV. For the CDR3, the DNA is TGTGCCAGCAGTTACTCCCCCGGGACAAAGTACGAGCAGTACGTC.

A few counts support this clonotype. The V gene is TRBV28, the J gene TRBJ2-4; D possibly corresponds to TRBD2 (6 bases). The V end lost 7 bases, the J end lost 2 bases, and 15 bases lay between the germline ends. Germline V lookup: CDR1 MDHEN, CDR2 SYDVKM. The length of the CDR3 is 15 residues. The CDR3 bases are TGTGCCAGCACACCAGCCGCGGGGACCAAAAACATTCAGTACTTC. Its protein product is CASTPAAGTKNIQYF.

This clonotype was counted between two and nine times. V gene TRBV27 combines with J gene TRBJ2-5; a possible D gene is TRBD1 (6 bases). The CDR3 loop spans 15 amino acids. In germline, CDR1 is MNHEY, CDR2 SMNVEV (reference sequence). V was shortened by 1 base and J by 1 base, with 10 bases between the two germline ends. For the CDR3, the DNA is TGTGCCAGCAGTTTATTACGGGACACCCAAGAGACCCAGTACTTC. Translation: CASSLLRDTQETQYF.

This sequence joins TRBV5-5 and TRBJ2-1, with TRBD1 matching 7 bases. Germline V gene sequence: CDR1 SGHKS, CDR2 YYEKEE (reference sequence). The CDR3 runs 15 residues. The J segment lost 1 base and the V segment lost 3 bases, leaving 4 bases of the junction unmatched. CDR3: CASSSQGVSYNEQFF. CDR3 bases: TGTGCCAGCAGCTCCCAGGGGGTTTCCTACAATGAGCAGTTCTTC.

This clonotype was counted only a few times. The V call is TRBV25-1, the J call TRBJ2-7; unclear D gene. Per germline, CDR1 MGHDK and CDR2 SYGVNS. This CDR3 region has 15 residues. V lost 1 base to trimming and J lost 0 bases, with 10 bases between them. The CDR3 DNA reads as TGTGCCAGCAGTGAATTCCAACTGAGCTCCTACGAGCAGTACTTC. Translating it yields CASSEFQLSSYEQYF.